This T cell receptor beta chain originates from a study of blood T cell repertoires in COVID-19. Study context: The United States, Italy and Spain supplied acute and convalescent COVID-19 samples. In each case, the material was cDNA or gDNA derived from T cells, B-cell-depleted T cells, or PBMCs.

V was cut by 7 bases and J by 0 bases, with 6 bases left in between. The CDR3 runs 12 residues. The germline V gene encodes CDR1 ENHRY and CDR2 SYGVKD. As processed by the authors: Reference gene primer amplification yielded estimated nucleated cell counts. Data came from immunoSEQ multiplex PCR; TCRdb stores just in-frame clones and leaves some out. V, J and clone size reflect that table, while D and trimming were determined from the DNA. The sample holds tens of thousands of clones, around 88% seen once. V and J are TRBV10-3 and TRBJ1-1; no clear D gene. The sequencing input was peripheral blood. The sequence was collected from a man in his 60s with acute or convalescent COVID-19. The CDR3: CAIKTVNTEAFF. The CDR3 DNA is TGTGCCATCAAAACAGTGAACACTGAAGCTTTCTTT.